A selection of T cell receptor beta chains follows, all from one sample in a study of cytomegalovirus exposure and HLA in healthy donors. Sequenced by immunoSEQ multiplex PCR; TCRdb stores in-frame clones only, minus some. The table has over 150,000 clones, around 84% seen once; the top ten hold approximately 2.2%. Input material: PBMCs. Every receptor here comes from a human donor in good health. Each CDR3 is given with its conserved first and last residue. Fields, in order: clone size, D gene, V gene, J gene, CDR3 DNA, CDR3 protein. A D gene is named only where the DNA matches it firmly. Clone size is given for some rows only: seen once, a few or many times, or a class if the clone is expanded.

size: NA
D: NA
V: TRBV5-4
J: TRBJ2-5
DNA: TGTGCCAGCAGCTTGAAACGGCAAGAGACCCAGTACTTC
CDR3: CASSLKRQETQYF

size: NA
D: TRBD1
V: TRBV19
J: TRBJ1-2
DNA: TGTGCCAGTAGTCCATACGACAGGGGCTATGGCTACACCTTC
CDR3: CASSPYDRGYGYTF

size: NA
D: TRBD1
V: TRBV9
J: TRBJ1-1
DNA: TGTGCCAGCACCCCGGGACGTGTAGGGGGCATAGGTTCTGAAGCTTTCTTT
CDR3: CASTPGRVGGIGSEAFF

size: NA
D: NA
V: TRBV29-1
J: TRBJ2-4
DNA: TGCAGCGTGGGGGGAGGAGAGCTGGCCAAAAACATTCAGTACTTC
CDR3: CSVGGGELAKNIQYF

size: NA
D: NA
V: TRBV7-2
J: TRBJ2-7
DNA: TGTGCCAGCAGCAACACAGGGATCACCTACGAGCAGTACTTC
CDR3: CASSNTGITYEQYF

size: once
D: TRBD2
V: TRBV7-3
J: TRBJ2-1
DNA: TGTGCCAGCAGCTCTGTACTAGCGGGAGGGCTGAATGAGCAGTTCTTC
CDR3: CASSSVLAGGLNEQFF

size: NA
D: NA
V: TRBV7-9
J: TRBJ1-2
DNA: TGTGCCAGCAGCTTAGGAGAGCAGGGGAGCTATGGCTACACCTTC
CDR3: CASSLGEQGSYGYTF

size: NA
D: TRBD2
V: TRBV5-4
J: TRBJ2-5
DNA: TGTGCCAGCAGCTTAGCGGGGCTCCAAGAGACCCAGTACTTC
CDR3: CASSLAGLQETQYF

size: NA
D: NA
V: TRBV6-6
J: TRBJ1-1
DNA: TGTGCCAGCAGTTACTCGACAGAGAACACTGAAGCTTTCTTT
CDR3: CASSYSTENTEAFF

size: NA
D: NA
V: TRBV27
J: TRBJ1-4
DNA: TGTGCCAGCAGTCCCCCAGGCCATAATGAAAAACTGTTTTTT
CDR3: CASSPPGHNEKLFF

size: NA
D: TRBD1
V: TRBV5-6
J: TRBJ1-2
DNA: TGTGCCAGCAGCCAGGGACAGTACTATGGCTACACCTTC
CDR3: CASSQGQYYGYTF

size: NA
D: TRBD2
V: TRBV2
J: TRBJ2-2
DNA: TGTGCCAGCAGTTTTGCGGGAGGCGCGAACACCGGGGAGCTGTTTTTT
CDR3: CASSFAGGANTGELFF

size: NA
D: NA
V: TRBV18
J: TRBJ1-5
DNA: TGTGCCAGCTCCACCGGGGAGAATCAGCCCCAGCATTTT
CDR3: CASSTGENQPQHF

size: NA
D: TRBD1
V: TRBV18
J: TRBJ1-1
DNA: TGTGCCAGCTCACCAGCCGGGACAGGGGCCTTGAACACTGAAGCTTTCTTT
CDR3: CASSPAGTGALNTEAFF

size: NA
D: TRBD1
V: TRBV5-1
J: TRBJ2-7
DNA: TGCGCCAGCAGCCCCCGACAGGGTGACTACGAGCAGTACTTC
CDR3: CASSPRQGDYEQYF

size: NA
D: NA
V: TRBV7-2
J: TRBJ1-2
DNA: TGTGCCAGCAGCCTTCGCGGGGGGCTGGGCTACACCTTC
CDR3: CASSLRGGLGYTF

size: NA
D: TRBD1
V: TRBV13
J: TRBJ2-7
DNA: TGTGCCAGCAGCTCCTCCGGGACAGGCTCCTACGAGCAGTACTTC
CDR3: CASSSSGTGSYEQYF

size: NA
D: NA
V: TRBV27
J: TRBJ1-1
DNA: TGTGCCAGCAGTCTACGACGGGACATCTCTGAAGCTTTCTTT
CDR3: CASSLRRDISEAFF

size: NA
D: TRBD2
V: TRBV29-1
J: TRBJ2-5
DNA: TGCAGCGTTGAGCTAGCGGCAAGCCAAGAGACCCAGTACTTC
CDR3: CSVELAASQETQYF

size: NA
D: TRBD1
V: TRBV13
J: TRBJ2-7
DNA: TGTGCCAGCAGCTACCGTCCCACAGGGGTGGTAGGCGAGCAGTACTTC
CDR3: CASSYRPTGVVGEQYF

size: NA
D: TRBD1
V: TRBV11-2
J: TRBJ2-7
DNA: TGTGCCAGCAGCTTAGTTTCGTACAGGGGTCCCTACGAGCAGTACTTC
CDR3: CASSLVSYRGPYEQYF

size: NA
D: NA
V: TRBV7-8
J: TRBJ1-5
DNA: TGTGCCAGCAGCCCTAGCGGGGGGGCGAGAACCCTACCAAATCAGCCCCAGCATTTT
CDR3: CASSPSGGARTLPNQPQHF

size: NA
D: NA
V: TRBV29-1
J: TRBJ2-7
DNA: TGCAGCGTTGTAACAGGGTCACGCGAGCAGTACTTC
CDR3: CSVVTGSREQYF

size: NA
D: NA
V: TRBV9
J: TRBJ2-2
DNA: TGTGCCAGTGAGTCCGCGAACACCGGGGAGCTGTTTTTT
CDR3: CASESANTGELFF

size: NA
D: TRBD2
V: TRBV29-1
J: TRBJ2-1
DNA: TGCAGCGCCGCCCCCGGACTAGCGGGAGTGTGGAATGAGCAGTTCTTC
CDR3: CSAAPGLAGVWNEQFF

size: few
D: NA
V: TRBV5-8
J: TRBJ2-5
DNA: TGTGCCAGCAGCATGCCTTTTGGCAGAGGGCGACTTAGCCAAGAGACCCAGTACTTC
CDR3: CASSMPFGRGRLSQETQYF

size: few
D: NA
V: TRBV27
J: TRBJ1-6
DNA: TGTGCCAGCAGTTTTGTCACCCTAAATTCACCCCTCCACTTT
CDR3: CASSFVTLNSPLHF

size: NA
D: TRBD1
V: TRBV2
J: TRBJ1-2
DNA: TGTGCCAGCAGTTCTGGACAGGGTCGAGGCTACACCTTC
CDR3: CASSSGQGRGYTF

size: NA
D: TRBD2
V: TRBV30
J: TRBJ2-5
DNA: TGTGCCTGGAGTGTAAATAGCGGGAGTGGCGAGACCCAGTACTTC
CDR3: CAWSVNSGSGETQYF

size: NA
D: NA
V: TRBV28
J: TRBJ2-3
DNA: TGTGCCAGCAGTTTCCCTCGGGGAACAGATACGCAGTATTTT
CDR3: CASSFPRGTDTQYF

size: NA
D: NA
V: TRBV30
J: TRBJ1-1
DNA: TGTGCCTGGAGTCCTATCTCCGGGGAAGCTTTCTTT
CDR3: CAWSPISGEAFF

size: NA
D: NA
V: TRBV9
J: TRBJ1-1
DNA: TGTGCCAGCAGCTCGTCGACAGGTAGAAACACTGAAGCTTTCTTT
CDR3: CASSSSTGRNTEAFF